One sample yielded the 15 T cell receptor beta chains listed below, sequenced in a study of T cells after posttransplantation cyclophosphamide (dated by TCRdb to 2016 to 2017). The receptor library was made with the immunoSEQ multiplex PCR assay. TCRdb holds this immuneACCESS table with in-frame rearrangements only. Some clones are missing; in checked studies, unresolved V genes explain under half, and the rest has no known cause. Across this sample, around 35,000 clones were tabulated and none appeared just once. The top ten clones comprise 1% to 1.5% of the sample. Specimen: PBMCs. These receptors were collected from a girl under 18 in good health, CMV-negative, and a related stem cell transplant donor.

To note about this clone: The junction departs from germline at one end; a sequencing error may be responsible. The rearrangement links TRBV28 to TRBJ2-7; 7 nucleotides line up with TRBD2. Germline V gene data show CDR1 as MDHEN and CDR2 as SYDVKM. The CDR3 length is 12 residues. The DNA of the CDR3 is TGTGCCAGCAGTACAATCGGGCGGGAGCCGTACTTC. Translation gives CASSTIGREPYF.

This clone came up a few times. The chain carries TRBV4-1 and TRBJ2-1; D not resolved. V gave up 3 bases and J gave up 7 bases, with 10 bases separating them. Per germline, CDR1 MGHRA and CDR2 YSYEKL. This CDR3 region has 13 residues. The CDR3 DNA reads TGCGCCAGCAGCCAGGGTCGGAGAAATGAGCAGTTCTTC. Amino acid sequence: CASSQGRRNEQFF.

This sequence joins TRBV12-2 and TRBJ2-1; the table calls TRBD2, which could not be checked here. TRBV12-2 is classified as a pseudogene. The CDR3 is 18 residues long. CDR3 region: CASRFDPSGGSPYNEQFF. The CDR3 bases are TGTGCAAGTCGCTTCGACCCTAGCGGGGGGTCGCCATACAATGAGCAGTTCTTC.

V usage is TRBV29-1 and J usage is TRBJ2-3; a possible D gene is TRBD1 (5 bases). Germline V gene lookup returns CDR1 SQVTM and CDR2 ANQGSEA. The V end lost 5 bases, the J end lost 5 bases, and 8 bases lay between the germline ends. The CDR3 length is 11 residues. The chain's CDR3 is CSVRQIDTQYF. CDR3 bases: TGCAGCGTTAGACAGATAGATACGCAGTATTTT.

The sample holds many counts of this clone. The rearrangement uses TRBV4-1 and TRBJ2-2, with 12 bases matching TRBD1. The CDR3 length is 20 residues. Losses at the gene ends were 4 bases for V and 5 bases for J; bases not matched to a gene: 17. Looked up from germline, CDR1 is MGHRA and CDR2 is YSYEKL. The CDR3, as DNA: TGCGCCAGCAGCCCTTACTCGGGACAGGGGGCCGCCCGAAGGACCGGGGAGCTGTTTTTT. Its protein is CASSPYSGQGAARRTGELFF.

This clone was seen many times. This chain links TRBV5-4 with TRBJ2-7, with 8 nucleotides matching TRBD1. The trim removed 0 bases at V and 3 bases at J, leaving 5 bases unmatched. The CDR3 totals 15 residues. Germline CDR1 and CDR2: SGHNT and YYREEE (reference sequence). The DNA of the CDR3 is TGTGCCAGCAGCTTGGGGCAGGGGGCTTACTACGAGCAGTACTTC. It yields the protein CASSLGQGAYYEQYF. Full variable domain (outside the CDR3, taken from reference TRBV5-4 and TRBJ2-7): ETGVTQSPTHLIKTRGQQVTLRCSSQSGHNTVSWYQQALGQGPQFIFQYYREEENGRGNFPPRFSGLQFPNYSSELNVNALELDDSALYLCASSLGQGAYYEQYFGPGTRLTVT.

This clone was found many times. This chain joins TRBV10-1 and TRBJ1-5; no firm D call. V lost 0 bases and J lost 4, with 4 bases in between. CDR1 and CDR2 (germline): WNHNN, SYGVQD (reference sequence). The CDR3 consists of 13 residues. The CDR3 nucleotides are TGCGCCAGCAGTGAGTCGTTAAATCAGCCCCAGCATTTT. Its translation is CASSESLNQPQHF.

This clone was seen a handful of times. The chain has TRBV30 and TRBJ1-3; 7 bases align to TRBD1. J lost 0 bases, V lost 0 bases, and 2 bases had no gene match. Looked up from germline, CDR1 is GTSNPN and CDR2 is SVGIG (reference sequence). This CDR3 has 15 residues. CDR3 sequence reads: CAWSVGGHSGNTIYF. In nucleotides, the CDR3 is TGTGCCTGGAGTGTAGGGGGCCACTCTGGAAACACCATATATTTT.

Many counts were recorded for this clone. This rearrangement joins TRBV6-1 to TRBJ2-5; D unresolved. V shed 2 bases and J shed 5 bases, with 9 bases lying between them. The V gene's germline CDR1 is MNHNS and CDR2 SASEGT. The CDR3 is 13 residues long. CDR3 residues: CASSEFFGETQYF. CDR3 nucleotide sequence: TGTGCCAGCAGTGAATTCTTCGGGGAGACCCAGTACTTC.

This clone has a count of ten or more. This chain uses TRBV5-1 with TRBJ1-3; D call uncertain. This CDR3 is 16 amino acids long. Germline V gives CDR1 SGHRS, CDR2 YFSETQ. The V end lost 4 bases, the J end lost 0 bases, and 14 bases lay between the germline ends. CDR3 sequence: CASSVSGSISGNTIYF. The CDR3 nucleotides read TGCGCCAGCAGCGTATCAGGATCTATCTCTGGAAACACCATATATTTT.

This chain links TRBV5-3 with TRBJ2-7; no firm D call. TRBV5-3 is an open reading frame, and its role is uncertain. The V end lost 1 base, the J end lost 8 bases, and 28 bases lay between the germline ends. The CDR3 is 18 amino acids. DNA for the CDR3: TGTGCCAGAAGCTTGTTTATTCGGAGCCCACTGCCCACTACCAAGCAGTACTTC. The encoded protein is CARSLFIRSPLPTTKQYF.

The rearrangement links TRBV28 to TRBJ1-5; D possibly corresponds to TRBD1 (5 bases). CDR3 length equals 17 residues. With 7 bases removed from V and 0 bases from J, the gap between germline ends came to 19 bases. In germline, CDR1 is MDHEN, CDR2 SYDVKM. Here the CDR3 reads CASKRGLGVYSNQPQHF. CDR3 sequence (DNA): TGTGCCAGCAAGCGGGGCTTAGGGGTATATAGCAATCAGCCCCAGCATTTT.

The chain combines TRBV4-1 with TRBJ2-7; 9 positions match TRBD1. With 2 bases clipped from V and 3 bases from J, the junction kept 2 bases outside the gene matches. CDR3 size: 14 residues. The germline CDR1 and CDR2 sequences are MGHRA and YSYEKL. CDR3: CASSQLTGGYEQYF. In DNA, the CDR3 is TGCGCCAGCAGCCAACTGACAGGGGGCTACGAGCAGTACTTC.

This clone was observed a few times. The CDR3 DNA reads TGTGCCAGCAGTTTTACCCAGGGAGGAAATGAGCAGTTCTTC. Encoded protein: CASSFTQGGNEQFF. This chain joins TRBV27 and TRBJ2-1; perhaps TRBD2 as D (6 bases). Germline values: CDR1 MNHEY, CDR2 SMNVEV (reference sequence). This CDR3 region has 14 residues. Trimming took off 3 bases at V and 7 bases at J, with 13 bases between the two ends.

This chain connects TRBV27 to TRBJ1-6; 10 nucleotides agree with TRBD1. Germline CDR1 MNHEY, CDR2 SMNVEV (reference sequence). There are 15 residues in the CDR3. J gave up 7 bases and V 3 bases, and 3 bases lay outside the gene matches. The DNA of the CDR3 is TGTGCCAGCAGTTTTGGGACAGGGGAGAATTCACCCCTCCACTTT. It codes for CASSFGTGENSPLHF.